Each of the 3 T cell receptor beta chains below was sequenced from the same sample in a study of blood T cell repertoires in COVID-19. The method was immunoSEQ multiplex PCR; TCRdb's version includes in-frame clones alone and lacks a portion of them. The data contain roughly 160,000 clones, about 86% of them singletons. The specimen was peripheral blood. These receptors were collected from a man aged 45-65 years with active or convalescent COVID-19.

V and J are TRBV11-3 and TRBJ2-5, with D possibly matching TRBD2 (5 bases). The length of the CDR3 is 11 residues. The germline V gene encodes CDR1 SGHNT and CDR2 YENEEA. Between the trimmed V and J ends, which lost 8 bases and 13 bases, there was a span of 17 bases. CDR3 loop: CASGLAAPSYF. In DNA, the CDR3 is TGTGCCAGCGGGCTAGCCGCCCCGTCGTACTTC.

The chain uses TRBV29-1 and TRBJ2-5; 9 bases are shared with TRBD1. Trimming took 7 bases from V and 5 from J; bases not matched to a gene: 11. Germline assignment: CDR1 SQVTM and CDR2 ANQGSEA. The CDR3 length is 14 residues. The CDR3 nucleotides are TGCAGCGGGAGGACAGGGGCCAGTATGGAGACCCAGTACTTC. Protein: CSGRTGASMETQYF.

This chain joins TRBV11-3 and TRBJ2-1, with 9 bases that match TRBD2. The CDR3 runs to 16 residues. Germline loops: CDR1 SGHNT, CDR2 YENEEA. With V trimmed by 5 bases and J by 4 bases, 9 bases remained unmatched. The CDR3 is CASSARLADEYNEQFF. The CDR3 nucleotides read TGTGCCAGCAGCGCCAGACTAGCGGACGAATACAATGAGCAGTTCTTC.